The clone carrying this T cell receptor (beta chain) was picked up a small number of times. This entry belongs to a study of blood T cell repertoires in COVID-19. On the study more broadly: Researchers got acute and convalescent COVID-19 samples from the United States, Italy and Spain.

As originally analysed: Amplification with reference gene primers provided the estimates of nucleated cell counts. Only in-frame clones appear in the TCRdb table, and some are missing; sequencing was by immunoSEQ multiplex PCR. The DNA gave D and trimming, while V, J and clone size come from that table. Among under 90,000 clones listed, roughly nine tenths were seen once. CDR1 is SGDLS and CDR2 is YYNGEE in the germline V gene. CDR3 length: 15 amino acids. With 0 bases removed from V and 5 bases from J, the gap between germline ends came to 14 bases. The TCR was taken from a man aged 40-49 years with COVID-19, enrolled during active disease. The sequenced sample consisted of peripheral blood. The chain links TRBV9 to TRBJ1-1; D call uncertain. In DNA form, the CDR3 reads TGTGCCAGCAGCGTAGGATCGGCAGGATGGACTGAAGCTTTCTTT. This encodes CASSVGSAGWTEAFF.